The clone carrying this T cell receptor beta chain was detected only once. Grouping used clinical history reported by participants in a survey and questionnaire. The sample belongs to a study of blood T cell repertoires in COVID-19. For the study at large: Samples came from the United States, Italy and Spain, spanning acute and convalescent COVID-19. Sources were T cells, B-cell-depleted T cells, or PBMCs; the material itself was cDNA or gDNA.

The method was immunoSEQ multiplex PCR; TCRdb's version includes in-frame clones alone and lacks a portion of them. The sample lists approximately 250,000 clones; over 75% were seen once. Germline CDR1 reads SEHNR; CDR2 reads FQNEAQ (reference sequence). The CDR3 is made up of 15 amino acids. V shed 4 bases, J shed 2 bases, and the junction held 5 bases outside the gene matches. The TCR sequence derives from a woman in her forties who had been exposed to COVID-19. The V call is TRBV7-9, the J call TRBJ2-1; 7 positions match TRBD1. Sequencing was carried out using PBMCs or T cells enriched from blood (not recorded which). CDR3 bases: TGTGCCAGCAGCTCTCGGGGACAGCCCTACAATGAGCAGTTCTTC. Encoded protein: CASSSRGQPYNEQFF.